What follows are 27 T cell receptor beta chains derived from one specimen sequenced in a study of cytomegalovirus exposure and HLA in healthy donors. The PCR contained 60 Vbeta and 13 Jbeta primers. Assay: immunoSEQ multiplex PCR; the TCRdb copy retains only in-frame clones and omits some. The sample consists of hundreds of thousands of clones, almost 80% of them appearing once. The material sequenced was PBMCs. The receptors were sampled from a male donor in good health and CMV-seronegative.

The chain links TRBV19 to TRBJ1-5; 10 bases are shared with TRBD1. The CDR3 spans 18 residues. The V and J ends lost 5 bases and 5 bases, in that order; junction bases with no gene match: 15. Germline V gene data show CDR1 as LNHDA and CDR2 as SQIVND (reference sequence). In DNA form, the CDR3 reads TGTGCCAGTAGTCTCGGGGGGGGCGTGACAGGGGGCCATCAGCCCCAGCATTTT. Amino acid sequence: CASSLGGGVTGGHQPQHF.

This chain links TRBV9 with TRBJ2-7; unclear D gene. CDR3 length equals 14 residues. CDR1 is SGDLS and CDR2 is YYNGEE in the germline V gene. Trimming took off 0 bases at V and 4 bases at J, with 11 bases between the two ends. CDR3 protein: CASSVGGSNYEQYF. CDR3 nucleotides: TGTGCCAGCAGCGTAGGTGGCTCGAATTACGAGCAGTACTTC.

This clone has a handful of counts. This chain uses TRBV11-1 with TRBJ2-7, with TRBD1 matching over 11 bases. The V and J ends lost 1 base and 3 bases, in that order; junction bases with no gene match: 2. The CDR3 consists of 15 residues. CDR1 and CDR2 from the germline V gene are SGHAT and FQDESV (reference sequence). This CDR3 reads CASSLGDRGFYEQYF. CDR3 in DNA: TGTGCCAGCAGCTTAGGGGACAGGGGGTTCTACGAGCAGTACTTC.

The chain has TRBV18 and TRBJ1-6; 8 nucleotides match TRBD1. The junction had 9 bases not matched to a gene; V was cut back by 6 bases and J by 8 bases. CDR1 and CDR2 from the germline V gene are KGHSH and LQKENI. This CDR3 contains 15 residues. The CDR3 DNA follows: TGTGCCAGCTCGAGGGACAGGACCTCGGATTCACCCCTCCACTTT. Translating gives CASSRDRTSDSPLHF.

The chain links TRBV9 to TRBJ2-7, with 9 positions matching TRBD1. Germline CDR1 SGDLS, CDR2 YYNGEE. This CDR3 spans 13 amino acids. V dropped 3 bases and J dropped 12; count of bases not matched to a gene: 10. CDR3 sequence (DNA): TGTGCCAGCAGCGCCGGGACAGGGTCCAATCCGTACTTC. This gives the protein CASSAGTGSNPYF.

This chain joins TRBV6-5 and TRBJ1-3; 7 positions match TRBD1. The CDR3 covers 13 residues. CDR1 is MNHEY, CDR2 SVGAGI, per germline. V was pared by 5 bases and J by 5 bases, with 3 bases of the junction left unmatched. CDR3 nucleotide sequence: TGTGCCAGCAGTAAGACAGGGCGAAACACCATATATTTT. It specifies CASSKTGRNTIYF.

The sample holds one count of this clone. V gene TRBV10-3 combines with J gene TRBJ2-1; D is possibly TRBD2 (6 bases). This CDR3 is 15 amino acids long. Trimming removed 10 bases from V and 8 bases from J, with 24 bases in between. The germline V gene encodes CDR1 ENHRY and CDR2 SYGVKD. The CDR3 sequence is CATSGRPGEVDEQFF. CDR3 nucleotides: TGTGCCACCTCTGGCCGGCCCGGGGAGGTCGATGAGCAGTTCTTC.

This sequence joins TRBV9 and TRBJ1-3; weak D call: TRBD1 (5 bases). V gave up 4 bases and J gave up 8 bases, with 10 bases separating them. Germline lookup yields CDR1 SGDLS and CDR2 YYNGEE. There are 12 residues in the CDR3. The CDR3 protein is CASSPPTDTIYF. The DNA of the CDR3 is TGTGCCAGCAGCCCCCCGACAGACACCATATATTTT.

This clone showed up just a few times. This chain links TRBV27 with TRBJ2-3, with 13 bases fitting TRBD2. This CDR3 contains 17 residues. Germline V CDR1 and CDR2: MNHEY, SMNVEV (reference sequence). J was trimmed by 0 bases and V by 2 bases; bases with no gene match: 2. The CDR3 is CASSLRGLAGSTDTQYF. The CDR3 DNA sequence: TGTGCCAGCAGTTTAAGGGGACTAGCGGGGAGCACAGATACGCAGTATTTT.

V gene TRBV7-9 combines with J gene TRBJ1-2, with TRBD1 matching over 8 bases. CDR1 and CDR2 (germline): SEHNR, FQNEAQ (reference sequence). This CDR3 has 14 amino acids. V trimming: 5 bases; J trimming: 4 bases; junction bases outside the gene matches: 6. The CDR3 bases are TGTGCCAGCAGCCCGTCGGACAGGGCCTATGGCTACACCTTC. This gives the protein CASSPSDRAYGYTF. The whole variable domain, filled in from reference TRBV7-9 and TRBJ1-2, reads DTGVSQNPRHKITKRGQNVTFRCDPISEHNRLYWYRQTLGQGPEFLTYFQNEAQLEKSRLLSDRFSAERPKGSFSTLEIQRTEQGDSAMYLCASSPSDRAYGYTFGSGTRLTVV.

The rearrangement uses TRBV11-2 and TRBJ2-1; 8 bases are shared with TRBD2. Germline V gene lookup returns CDR1 SGHAT and CDR2 FQNNGV. The CDR3 runs to 16 residues. V lost 5 bases and J lost 0; bases outside the gene matches: 6. The CDR3 region has the DNA TGTGCCAGCAGCCGGACTAGCCGGAGCTCCTACAATGAGCAGTTCTTC. Its translation: CASSRTSRSSYNEQFF. Combining the CDR3 with reference TRBV11-2 and TRBJ2-1 gives the whole variable domain EAGVAQSPRYKIIEKRQSVAFWCNPISGHATLYWYQQILGQGPKLLIQFQNNGVVDDSQLPKDRFSAERLKGVDSTLKIQPAKLEDSAVYLCASSRTSRSSYNEQFFGPGTRLTVL.

This clone was found once. The chain links TRBV5-1 to TRBJ2-5; 10 bases are shared with TRBD1. Germline CDR1 and CDR2: SGHRS and YFSETQ. V shed 0 bases and J 1 base; nucleotides not matched to a gene: 9. This CDR3 comprises 18 residues. The CDR3 DNA follows: TGCGCCAGCAGCTTGGTTAGTCTCGACAGGGGGCTCCAAGAGACCCAGTACTTC. Protein product: CASSLVSLDRGLQETQYF.

This chain joins TRBV5-1 and TRBJ1-2; D is ambiguous. Trimming pared 2 bases from V and 8 bases from J, leaving 10 bases between. The CDR3 consists of 12 residues. Germline V CDR1 and CDR2: SGHRS, YFSETQ. DNA for the CDR3: TGCGCCAGCAGCTTCGCCGGGGAGGGCTACACCTTC. Encoded protein: CASSFAGEGYTF.

In this sample, this clone turned up a few times. Here the CDR3 reads CAISEIRGLNTEAFF. The DNA of the CDR3 is TGTGCCATCAGTGAGATAAGAGGGCTGAACACTGAAGCTTTCTTT. V usage is TRBV10-3 and J usage is TRBJ1-1, with D unresolved. CDR1 ENHRY and CDR2 SYGVKD come from the germline V gene. The CDR3 runs 15 residues. Trimming removed 2 bases from V and 0 bases from J, with 10 bases in between.

The sample holds a few counts of this clone. This chain joins TRBV19 and TRBJ2-3; TRBD2 aligns across 8 bases. V was pared by 9 bases and J by 2 bases, with 10 bases of the junction left unmatched. The CDR3 has 15 amino acids. Germline CDR1 and CDR2: LNHDA and SQIVND (reference sequence). CDR3 in DNA: TGTGCCAGCCATTGGGATAGCGGGACCACAGATACGCAGTATTTT. Amino acids: CASHWDSGTTDTQYF.

This chain connects TRBV28 to TRBJ1-6; TRBD1 matches at 7 bases. Germline values: CDR1 MDHEN, CDR2 SYDVKM. Trimming at V came to 4 bases and at J to 5 bases, leaving 8 bases not matched to a gene. The CDR3 runs to 16 residues. CDR3 region: CASSSRQGGDNSPLHF. In nucleotides, the CDR3 is TGTGCCAGCAGTTCCCGACAGGGTGGCGATAATTCACCCCTCCACTTT.

The chain has TRBV10-3 and TRBJ1-3; D not certain. Trimming cost V 0 bases and J 0 bases, with 9 bases left between them. The CDR3 totals 16 residues. Germline CDR1 reads ENHRY; CDR2 reads SYGVKD. CDR3 residues: CAISESTPSSGNTIYF. CDR3 in DNA: TGTGCCATCAGTGAGTCCACTCCTAGCTCTGGAAACACCATATATTTT.

The V and J genes are TRBV29-1 and TRBJ1-2; D is possibly TRBD1 (5 bases). Germline V gene data show CDR1 as SQVTM and CDR2 as ANQGSEA. There are 13 residues in the CDR3. Trimming stripped 3 bases from V and 3 bases from J, with 11 bases between. CDR3 in amino acids: CSVDSGGDYGYTF. For the CDR3, the DNA is TGCAGCGTTGATTCCGGGGGGGACTATGGCTACACCTTC.

In this sample, this clone turned up once. DNA for the CDR3: TGTGCCATCAGTGCCCTACAGGGATCGGACACTGAAGCTTTCTTT. This codes for CAISALQGSDTEAFF. This rearrangement joins TRBV10-3 to TRBJ1-1; perhaps TRBD1 as D (6 bases). The CDR3 is 15 amino acids. Trimming pared 4 bases from V and 3 bases from J, leaving 15 bases between. Germline V gene lookup returns CDR1 ENHRY and CDR2 SYGVKD.

This chain connects TRBV9 to TRBJ2-2, with TRBD2 identical over 8 bases. With 0 bases clipped from V and 7 bases from J, the junction kept 5 bases outside the gene matches. Per germline, CDR1 SGDLS and CDR2 YYNGEE. This CDR3 has 15 amino acids. CDR3: CASSVAGGPVGELFF. The CDR3 coding sequence is TGTGCCAGCAGCGTAGCGGGAGGGCCCGTCGGGGAGCTGTTTTTT.

The chain carries TRBV13 and TRBJ1-4; 7 bases line up with TRBD1. Germline CDR1 reads PRHDT; CDR2 reads FYEKMQ (reference sequence). The length of the CDR3 is 17 residues. The ends lost 4 bases at V and 5 bases at J; junction bases unmatched: 13. The CDR3 region has the DNA TGTGCCAGCAGCTCCCGACAGGGCGGCCCCGAAAATGAAAAACTGTTTTTT. It encodes CASSSRQGGPENEKLFF.

The chain links TRBV11-1 to TRBJ2-7; maybe TRBD2 (5 bases). This CDR3 contains 14 residues. The V and J ends lost 0 bases and 0 bases respectively, with 6 bases between them. Germline CDR1 and CDR2: SGHAT and FQDESV (reference sequence). Written as DNA, the CDR3 is TGTGCCAGCAGCTTAGCTGGGAGCTCCTACGAGCAGTACTTC. This codes for CASSLAGSSYEQYF.

The chain employs TRBV7-2 and TRBJ2-7; 12 bases are shared with TRBD2. V dropped 5 bases and J dropped 5; count of bases not matched to a gene: 7. Germline CDR1 is SGHTA and CDR2 is FQGNSA. The CDR3 consists of 15 residues. The CDR3 DNA sequence: TGTGCCAGCAGCGAATCTAGCGGGGGGGCTAACGAGCAGTACTTC. Translated: CASSESSGGANEQYF.

The chain joins TRBV19 to TRBJ1-2, with 10 nucleotides matching TRBD1. CDR1 and CDR2 from the germline V gene are LNHDA and SQIVND (reference sequence). Trimming cost V 3 bases and J 5 bases; bases outside gene matches: 0. CDR3 length equals 13 residues. CDR3 sequence (DNA): TGTGCCAGTAGTATGGGACAGGGGTATGGCTACACCTTC. Translated, it gives CASSMGQGYGYTF.

The chain employs TRBV29-1 and TRBJ2-7, with TRBD2 matching 7 bases. Germline-derived CDR1 and CDR2 are SQVTM and ANQGSEA. This CDR3 has 15 amino acids. V dropped 8 bases and J dropped 5; count of bases not matched to a gene: 18. The CDR3: CSTLQEGGSTNEQYF. In nucleotides, the CDR3 is TGCAGCACCTTACAGGAGGGCGGGAGTACCAACGAGCAGTACTTC.

The chain couples TRBV29-1 to TRBJ2-1, with 10 bases identical to TRBD2. J lost 5 bases, V lost 1 base, and 8 bases had no gene match. This CDR3 has 16 residues. CDR1 and CDR2 from the germline V gene are SQVTM and ANQGSEA. CDR3 region: CSVEGSPAGGNNEQFF. In nucleotides, the CDR3 is TGCAGCGTTGAAGGGAGTCCAGCGGGAGGGAACAATGAGCAGTTCTTC.

The chain carries TRBV5-6 and TRBJ1-1, with D possibly matching TRBD1 (5 bases). V was cut by 4 bases and J by 4 bases, with 20 bases left in between. The length of the CDR3 is 16 residues. Germline V gene data show CDR1 as SGHDT and CDR2 as YYEEEE. The CDR3 is CASSGAYTARSTEAFF. The CDR3 coding sequence is TGTGCCAGCAGCGGGGCATACACGGCAAGAAGCACTGAAGCTTTCTTT.